The 16 T cell receptor beta chains below all came from one sample that was sequenced in a study of blood T cell repertoires in COVID-19. Using immunoSEQ multiplex PCR, the repertoire was profiled, and TCRdb retains in-frame clones only, with some absent. The sample shows some 50,000 clones, about nine tenths of them seen only once. The sequenced material came from peripheral blood. The receptors originated from a man between 40 and 49 years old with acute or convalescent COVID-19.

The chain recombines TRBV5-1 with TRBJ2-7; TRBD2 aligns across 9 bases. CDR1 and CDR2 (germline): SGHRS, YFSETQ. Trimming took 0 bases from V and 4 from J; bases not matched to a gene: 5. The CDR3 consists of 15 residues. CDR3 residues: CASSLAGTSYYEQYF. CDR3 DNA: TGCGCCAGCAGCTTGGCCGGGACTAGCTATTACGAGCAGTACTTC.

The V gene is TRBV19, the J gene TRBJ1-6, with 7 bases lining up with TRBD1. The CDR3 loop spans 16 amino acids. V lost 6 bases and J lost 8; bases outside the gene matches: 13. From germline, CDR1 is LNHDA and CDR2 SQIVND (reference sequence). Written as DNA, the CDR3 is TGTGCCAGTAGACGTGAGGGGGCACAGGGATATTCACCCCTCCACTTT. Residues: CASRREGAQGYSPLHF.

The V call is TRBV10-1, the J call TRBJ2-1; 7 positions match TRBD2. J was trimmed by 8 bases and V by 4 bases; bases with no gene match: 14. CDR1 WNHNN and CDR2 SYGVQD come from the germline V gene (reference sequence). This CDR3 contains 16 residues. Here the CDR3 DNA reads TGCGCCAGCAGTGCCGGACTAGGGTCTCCTAGGGATGAGCAGTTCTTC. This sequence encodes CASSAGLGSPRDEQFF.

This chain uses TRBV2 with TRBJ2-7, with D possibly being TRBD2 (5 bases). CDR3 length equals 14 residues. Germline V gives CDR1 SNHLY, CDR2 FYNNEI. Trimming shortened V by 3 bases and J by 9 bases, and 18 bases separated the two germline ends. CDR3 loop: CASSDSSTGGGQYF. The CDR3 nucleotides read TGTGCCAGCAGTGATTCTTCGACTGGAGGCGGGCAGTACTTC.

The chain is built from TRBV12-2 and TRBJ2-3; the table's D call, TRBD2, has no DNA check behind it. TRBV12-2 represents a pseudogene. CDR3 length: 15 amino acids. The CDR3 region is CASRTTSDYTDTQYF. Written as DNA, the CDR3 is TGTGCAAGTCGCACGACTAGCGACTACACAGATACGCAGTATTTT.

The gene calls are TRBV28 and TRBJ1-5; TRBD1 matches at 8 bases. The CDR3 sequence is 16 residues long. The V and J ends lost 6 bases and 4 bases, in that order; junction bases with no gene match: 11. Germline V gene lookup returns CDR1 MDHEN and CDR2 SYDVKM. This CDR3 reads CASSKGQAKINQPQHF. CDR3 in DNA: TGTGCCAGCAGCAAGGGACAGGCGAAAATTAATCAGCCCCAGCATTTT.

The CDR3 nucleotides read TGTGCCAGCAGCCCCGGGACTAGCGGGAGGGCCGGGGAGCTGTTTTTT. This gives the protein CASSPGTSGRAGELFF. This chain uses TRBV7-9 with TRBJ2-2, with 16 bases that match TRBD2. Looked up from germline, CDR1 is SEHNR and CDR2 is FQNEAQ (reference sequence). CDR3 length equals 16 residues. Trimming at V came to 5 bases and at J to 6 bases, leaving 3 bases not matched to a gene.

V is TRBV9 and J is TRBJ2-1; TRBD1 matches at 9 bases. The CDR3 consists of 16 residues. Germline V lookup: CDR1 SGDLS, CDR2 YYNGEE. The junction had 15 bases not matched to a gene; V was cut back by 2 bases and J by 12 bases. The CDR3 loop is CASSVRHRGREERQFF. In nucleotides, the CDR3 is TGTGCCAGCAGCGTGCGGCACAGGGGGCGAGAGGAGAGGCAGTTCTTC. Full variable domain (outside the CDR3, taken from reference TRBV9 and TRBJ2-1): DSGVTQTPKHLITATGQRVTLRCSPRSGDLSVYWYQQSLDQGLQFLIQYYNGEERAKGNILERFSAQQFPDLHSELNLSSLELGDSALYFCASSVRHRGREERQFFGPGTRLTVL.

This clone appeared a single time. This chain uses TRBV19 with TRBJ2-1; D might be TRBD1 (6 bases). Germline CDR1 and CDR2: LNHDA and SQIVND (reference sequence). V shed 5 bases and J shed 4 bases, with 27 bases lying between them. The CDR3 spans 19 residues. CDR3 region: CASSFDESTGVGVYNEQFF. Written as DNA, the CDR3 is TGTGCCAGTAGTTTCGATGAATCGACAGGCGTAGGCGTATACAATGAGCAGTTCTTC.

V is TRBV12-5 and J is TRBJ1-5; D gene unclear. The CDR3 loop spans 11 amino acids. Deletions cut 3 bases from V and 7 bases from J, with 4 bases between. CDR1 is LGHNT and CDR2 is FRNRAP in the germline V gene. In DNA, the CDR3 is TGTGCTAGTGGTTTTGGCCAGCCCCAGCATTTT. Its protein product is CASGFGQPQHF.

The gene calls are TRBV13 and TRBJ2-3; 7 positions agree with TRBD2. Trimming removed 3 bases from V and 1 base from J; junction bases left unmatched: 4. Germline V gene sequence: CDR1 PRHDT, CDR2 FYEKMQ (reference sequence). The CDR3 has 15 amino acids. The CDR3 loop is CASSFFRGGTDTQYF. The CDR3, as DNA: TGTGCCAGCAGCTTTTTCCGGGGGGGCACAGATACGCAGTATTTT.

The V and J genes are TRBV15 and TRBJ2-1; possible D gene TRBD1, 5 bases. Germline CDR1 and CDR2: LNHNV and YYDKDF (reference sequence). Trimming stripped 3 bases from V and 4 bases from J, with 10 bases between. The length of the CDR3 is 14 residues. The CDR3 here is CATSSRQNYNEQFF. DNA of the CDR3: TGTGCCACCAGCAGTAGACAGAATTACAATGAGCAGTTCTTC.

The chain links TRBV5-1 to TRBJ1-1; the D is unclear. The CDR3 is made up of 16 amino acids. Looked up from germline, CDR1 is SGHRS and CDR2 is YFSETQ. V lost 3 bases, J lost 0 bases, and 15 bases lay in between. The CDR3 protein is CASSSTPGGLNTEAFF. In DNA, the CDR3 is TGCGCCAGCAGCTCGACCCCTGGAGGCCTGAACACTGAAGCTTTCTTT.

The chain couples TRBV6-4 to TRBJ2-1, with 8 bases matching TRBD2. This CDR3 has 14 amino acids. Germline CDR1 MRHNA, CDR2 SNTAGT. The ends lost 4 bases at V and 10 bases at J; junction bases unmatched: 9. CDR3 residues: CASSARGGLREQFF. The CDR3 DNA sequence: TGTGCCAGCAGTGCCCGGGGGGGGCTTCGCGAGCAGTTCTTC.

The chain carries TRBV4-1 and TRBJ2-5, with D perhaps TRBD2 (5 bases). The CDR3 consists of 14 residues. Germline lookup yields CDR1 MGHRA and CDR2 YSYEKL. V was shortened by 0 bases and J by 5 bases, with 10 bases between the two germline ends. CDR3 coding DNA: TGCGCCAGCAGCCAAGAGAGGGTGCGGGAGACCCAGTACTTC. Its translation is CASSQERVRETQYF.

This sequence joins TRBV18 and TRBJ2-5; D gene ambiguous. CDR1 KGHSH and CDR2 LQKENI come from the germline V gene. The ends were cut back, 1 base at V and 3 bases at J, with 9 bases in the middle. There are 14 residues in the CDR3. The CDR3 bases are TGTGCCAGCTCACCACTTGACACAAAAGAGACCCAGTACTTC. Translating it yields CASSPLDTKETQYF.